Given below is one T cell receptor (beta chain) in context. Germline-derived CDR1 and CDR2 are SGHNT and YYREEE (reference sequence). This CDR3 spans 15 amino acids. V lost 0 bases and J lost 4; bases outside the gene matches: 3. This sample is part of a study of blood T cell repertoires in COVID-19. Libraries were prepared by immunoSEQ multiplex PCR; TCRdb keeps only in-frame clonotypes and omits some of them. The data hold 250,000 to 300,000 clones, with approximately 86% observed a single time. Sequencing was carried out using peripheral blood. The chain links TRBV5-4 to TRBJ2-2; 7 bases line up with TRBD1. This sequence was found in a woman in her twenties or thirties with acute or convalescent COVID-19. CDR3 sequence: CASSLADRITGELFF. The CDR3 coding sequence is TGTGCCAGCAGCTTGGCGGACAGGATCACCGGGGAGCTGTTTTTT. Supplemented by reference TRBV5-4 and TRBJ2-2, the full variable domain reads ETGVTQSPTHLIKTRGQQVTLRCSSQSGHNTVSWYQQALGQGPQFIFQYYREEENGRGNFPPRFSGLQFPNYSSELNVNALELDDSALYLCASSLADRITGELFFGEGSRLTVL.